The sequence of this T cell receptor beta chain was determined in a study of cytomegalovirus exposure and HLA in healthy donors. Study as a whole: Unique TCR beta sequences numbering 120 million or so came from approximately 180 million T cells in an earlier analysis. Study-wide findings and caveats: Segments of the TCR beta V type were, in most cases, productive about 90% or about 30% of the time in an earlier analysis.

The CDR3 totals 15 residues. V dropped 5 bases and J dropped 6; count of bases not matched to a gene: 10. The germline V gene has CDR1 WNHNN and CDR2 SYGVQD (reference sequence). The PCR contained 60 Vbeta and 13 Jbeta primers. Here immunoSEQ multiplex PCR was the method, and the copy in TCRdb shows in-frame clones only, minus some. This repertoire shows tens of thousands of clones, about 83% found once; its top ten account for about 1.5%. On this clone: Antigen specificity is unknown.

The receptor was isolated from a human donor in good health. The chain carries TRBV10-1 and TRBJ1-3; 7 bases match TRBD1. Sequencing was performed on PBMCs. The CDR3 spells CASSPYRDSPNTIYF. CDR3 DNA sequence: TGCGCCAGCAGTCCCTACCGGGACAGCCCAAACACCATATATTTT.